A single sample is the source of the 9 T cell receptor beta chains below, sequenced in a study of T cells after yellow fever vaccination. TCRdb reprocessed the 5' RACE reads with MiXCR, giving one entry per CDR3 protein. Found here are around 590,000 distinct CDR3 sequences, over 9% of them singletons; the top ten hold 15%. The material sequenced was PBMCs, taken on the day of the yellow fever booster vaccination. The receptors were sampled from a man younger than 45 who received the YFV17D yellow fever vaccine.

This clonotype was observed a few times. The V and J genes are TRBV5-1 and TRBJ2-7, with a tentative D call TRBD1 (6 bases). The V gene's germline CDR1 is SGHRS and CDR2 YFSETQ. The CDR3 consists of 14 residues. The V end lost 0 bases, the J end lost 6 bases, and 13 bases lay between the germline ends. The CDR3 DNA reads as TGCGCCAGCAGCTTGGGGGCAGGGGAAAGCGAGCAGTACTTC. This encodes CASSLGAGESEQYF.

V usage is TRBV20-1 and J usage is TRBJ2-2; 8 bases line up with TRBD2. The CDR3 runs to 13 residues. J was trimmed by 4 bases and V by 6 bases; bases with no gene match: 4. CDR1 is DFQATT, CDR2 SNEGSKA, per germline (reference sequence). The CDR3 DNA reads TGCAGTGCCCCTGGACTAGCCACCGGGGAGCTGTTTTTT. As protein: CSAPGLATGELFF.

The chain employs TRBV6-2 or TRBV6-3 and TRBJ2-2; D remains ambiguous. This CDR3 has 15 amino acids. V lost 0 bases and J lost 3, with 8 bases in between. Germline V gene sequence: CDR1 MNHEY, CDR2 SVGEGT. In nucleotides, the CDR3 is TGTGCCAGCAGTTACTCGGGCCATCACACCGGGGAGCTGTTTTTT. The encoded protein is CASSYSGHHTGELFF.

The V gene is TRBV30, the J gene TRBJ2-7; 8 bases are shared with TRBD2. V was pared by 5 bases and J by 9 bases, with 15 bases of the junction left unmatched. The germline CDR1 and CDR2 sequences are GTSNPN and SVGIG (reference sequence). The CDR3 is made up of 14 amino acids. CDR3 sequence: CAWGIAGLLLGQYF. As DNA, the CDR3 is TGTGCCTGGGGGATAGCGGGACTCCTCCTGGGGCAGTACTTC.

This clonotype has a count of ten or more. The J gene is TRBJ2-7, the V gene TRBV5-1; D is possibly TRBD1 or TRBD2 (5 bases each). V lost 4 bases and J 6 bases, leaving 17 bases between the germline ends. Germline lookup yields CDR1 SGHRS and CDR2 YFSETQ. The CDR3 is 14 amino acids. The CDR3 sequence is CASSRGRRTGEQYF. CDR3 DNA: TGCGCCAGCAGCCGGGGACGGAGAACAGGCGAGCAGTACTTC.

J is TRBJ2-3 and V is TRBV19; no reliable D call. The CDR3 is 14 residues long. Germline-derived CDR1 and CDR2 are LNHDA and SQIVND (reference sequence). V lost 3 bases, J lost 0 bases, and 7 bases lay in between. CDR3 region: CASSIQASTDTQYF. The CDR3 DNA reads TGTGCCAGTAGTATCCAGGCGAGCACAGATACGCAGTATTTT.

The chain employs TRBV6-1 and TRBJ1-3; no definite D call. V was trimmed by 0 bases and J by 0 bases, leaving 6 bases between them. Germline CDR1 and CDR2: MNHNS and SASEGT. This CDR3 region has 15 residues. The CDR3 DNA follows: TGTGCCAGCAGTGAAGCGCCAGGCTCTGGAAACACCATATATTTT. Translation gives CASSEAPGSGNTIYF.

This clonotype was seen only a few times. The V call is TRBV6-5, the J call TRBJ2-1; 9 nucleotides match TRBD1. Per germline, CDR1 MNHEY and CDR2 SVGAGI. Trimming at V came to 2 bases and at J to 10 bases, leaving 6 bases not matched to a gene. The CDR3 loop spans 14 amino acids. The CDR3: CASSYRDRVWEQFF. The CDR3 region has the DNA TGTGCCAGCAGTTACAGGGACAGGGTATGGGAGCAGTTCTTC.

This clonotype was seen at least ten times. The rearrangement joins TRBV6-2 or TRBV6-3 to TRBJ2-4; D unresolved. Between the trimmed V and J ends, which lost 6 bases and 0 bases, there was a span of 9 bases. This CDR3 has 14 residues. CDR1 MNHEY and CDR2 SVGEGT come from the germline V gene. CDR3 amino acids: CASRGSLAKNIQYF. The CDR3 DNA reads TGTGCCAGCAGGGGCAGCCTAGCCAAAAACATTCAGTACTTC.